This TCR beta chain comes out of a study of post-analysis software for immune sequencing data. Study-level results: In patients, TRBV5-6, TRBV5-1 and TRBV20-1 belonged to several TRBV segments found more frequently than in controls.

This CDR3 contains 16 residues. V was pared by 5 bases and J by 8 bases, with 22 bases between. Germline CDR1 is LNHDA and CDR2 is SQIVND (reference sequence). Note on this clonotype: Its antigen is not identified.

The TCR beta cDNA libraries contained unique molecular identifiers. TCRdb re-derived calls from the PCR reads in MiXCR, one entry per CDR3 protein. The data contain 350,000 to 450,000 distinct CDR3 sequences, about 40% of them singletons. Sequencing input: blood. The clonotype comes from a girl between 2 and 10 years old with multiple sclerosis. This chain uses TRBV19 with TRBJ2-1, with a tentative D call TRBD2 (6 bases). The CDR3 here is CASSVTEGRFFDEQFF. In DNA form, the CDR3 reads TGTGCCAGTAGTGTCACGGAGGGCCGATTTTTCGATGAGCAGTTCTTC.